Given below is one T cell receptor beta chain in context. Possible read error: a much larger clone is one base away. Investigators prepared the TCR beta libraries by applying iRepertoire HTBI primers and Arm-PCR of CDR3 regions. MiXCR was run by TCRdb on the multiplex PCR reads, yielding one entry per CDR3 protein. Of 580,000 or so distinct CDR3 sequences in the sample, around 16% were seen once. This entry belongs to a study of regulatory T cells in long-lasting Graves disease. Time point indicated: newly diagnosed GD, antithyroid drugs for less than 3 months. PBMC RNA served as the TCR library source. This CDR3 is 14 amino acids long. Germline V lookup: CDR1 SQVTM, CDR2 ANQGSEA. The sample also formed part of further work on T cells in Graves' hyperthyroidism and ophthalmopathy.

The sequencing used peripheral blood mononuclear cells (PBMCs), collected at new diagnosis, from a patient treated with antithyroid drugs. The clonotype comes from a man aged 18 to 29 with Graves disease. This chain joins TRBV29-1 and TRBJ1-1, with 7 bases aligning to TRBD1. The CDR3 here is CSFEAQGRTTEAFF. DNA of the CDR3: TGCAGCTTTGAGGCACAGGGGAGGACCACTGAAGCTTTCTTT.